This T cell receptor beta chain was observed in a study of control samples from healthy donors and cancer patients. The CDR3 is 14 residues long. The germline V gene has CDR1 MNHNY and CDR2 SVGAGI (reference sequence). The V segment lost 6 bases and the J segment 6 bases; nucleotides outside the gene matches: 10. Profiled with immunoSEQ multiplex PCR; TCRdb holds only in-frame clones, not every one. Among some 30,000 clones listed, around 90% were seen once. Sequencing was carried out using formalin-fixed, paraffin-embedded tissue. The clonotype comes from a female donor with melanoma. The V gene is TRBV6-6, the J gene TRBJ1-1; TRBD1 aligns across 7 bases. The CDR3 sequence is CASSEGARNPEAFF. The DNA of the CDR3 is TGTGCCAGCAGCGAGGGGGCGCGAAATCCTGAAGCTTTCTTT.